The 10 T cell receptor beta chains below come from one sample, sequenced in a study of cytomegalovirus exposure and HLA in healthy donors. The PCR employed 60 Vbeta primers together with 13 Jbeta primers. The protocol was immunoSEQ multiplex PCR, while the TCRdb copy is restricted to in-frame clones and leaves out a portion. The sample shows over 150,000 clones, about 80% of them seen only once. The sequenced sample consisted of PBMCs. Source of these receptors: a man in his thirties or forties in good health and CMV-seronegative.

V gene TRBV7-6 combines with J gene TRBJ1-3, with 7 bases that match TRBD1. CDR3 length: 18 amino acids. Germline values: CDR1 SGHVS, CDR2 FNYEAQ. With V trimmed by 2 bases and J by 4 bases, 14 bases remained unmatched. CDR3 DNA sequence: TGTGCCAGCAGCTTATTAGCCGGACAGGACGAATCCGGAAACACCATATATTTT. Translating it yields CASSLLAGQDESGNTIYF.

The V gene is TRBV2, the J gene TRBJ2-5, with 7 bases aligning to TRBD1. The J call may be mistaken, given a closer DNA end match to TRBJ2-7. This CDR3 spans 13 amino acids. Germline CDR1 SNHLY, CDR2 FYNNEI. CDR3 loop: CASTGTATYEQYF. The CDR3 nucleotides read TGTGCCAGCACAGGGACAGCCACCTACGAGCAGTACTTC.

This chain links TRBV13 with TRBJ2-5; 9 nucleotides align to TRBD1. The CDR3 is 15 residues long. From germline, CDR1 is PRHDT and CDR2 FYEKMQ (reference sequence). The ends lost 2 bases at V and 5 bases at J; junction bases unmatched: 6. The CDR3 DNA reads as TGTGCCAGCAGCTTAACAGGGGGCCGCAAGGAGACCCAGTACTTC. As protein: CASSLTGGRKETQYF.

V gene TRBV6-5 combines with J gene TRBJ1-5, with D possibly TRBD1 on 6 matching bases. The ends were cut back, 6 bases at V and 6 bases at J, with 15 bases in the middle. CDR1 and CDR2 from the germline V gene are MNHEY and SVGAGI. The CDR3 consists of 14 residues. Here the CDR3 reads CASSEQGVSQPQHF. The CDR3 region has the DNA TGTGCCAGCAGCGAACAGGGAGTGAGTCAGCCCCAGCATTTT.

The V call is TRBV7-9, the J call TRBJ1-2, with a tentative D call TRBD1 (5 bases). Germline CDR1 reads SEHNR; CDR2 reads FQNEAQ (reference sequence). V lost 5 bases and J 3 bases, leaving 16 bases between the germline ends. This CDR3 spans 15 amino acids. CDR3 sequence reads: CASSASEGMDYGYTF. For the CDR3, the DNA is TGTGCCAGCAGCGCCTCGGAGGGGATGGACTATGGCTACACCTTC.

This clone was seen only a few times. The chain is built from TRBV4-1 and TRBJ2-1; no clear D. The ends were cut back, 1 base at V and 7 bases at J, with 14 bases in the middle. The CDR3 covers 15 residues. Germline CDR1 reads MGHRA; CDR2 reads YSYEKL. The CDR3 DNA is TGCGCCAGCAGCCAAGCCCGATCGTACAGTAATGAGCAGTTCTTC. It specifies CASSQARSYSNEQFF.

The chain uses TRBV6-5 and TRBJ1-2, with D tentatively TRBD1 (6 bases). This CDR3 contains 14 residues. CDR1 MNHEY and CDR2 SVGAGI come from the germline V gene. V gave up 5 bases and J gave up 3 bases, with 13 bases separating them. The DNA of the CDR3 is TGTGCCAGCAGTGAGGGGACACGGCACTATGGCTACACCTTC. Its protein is CASSEGTRHYGYTF.

The chain has TRBV6-5 and TRBJ2-1; a weak D match, TRBD2 (6 bases). V gave up 2 bases and J gave up 6 bases, with 8 bases separating them. The CDR3 has 13 residues. Germline V gene data show CDR1 as MNHEY and CDR2 as SVGAGI. This CDR3 is CASSYSGLNEQFF. DNA of the CDR3: TGTGCCAGCAGTTACAGCGGGCTCAATGAGCAGTTCTTC.

The chain links TRBV6-5 to TRBJ2-1; 12 nucleotides line up with TRBD1. The CDR3 consists of 15 residues. The V and J ends lost 5 bases and 15 bases, in that order; junction bases with no gene match: 14. CDR1 and CDR2 (germline): MNHEY, SVGAGI. The CDR3 reads CASSPRDRGPKVPFF. The DNA of the CDR3 is TGTGCCAGCAGTCCCCGGGACAGGGGGCCCAAGGTCCCGTTCTTC.

The chain recombines TRBV6-6 with TRBJ1-3; D is perhaps TRBD1 (6 bases). The CDR3 spans 13 residues. The V end was cut by 5 bases, the J end by 7 bases, with 12 bases between. Germline CDR1 MNHNY, CDR2 SVGAGI (reference sequence). Here the CDR3 DNA reads TGTGCCAGCAGTCCAATCACAGGGAACACCATATATTTT. Its protein is CASSPITGNTIYF.